This entry is about one T cell receptor (beta chain). Its antigen is currently unknown. Primers for the PCR totalled 60 Vbeta and 13 Jbeta. The protocol was immunoSEQ multiplex PCR, while the TCRdb copy is restricted to in-frame clones and leaves out a portion. Among 150,000 to 200,000 clones, roughly 74% were seen once, and the ten largest hold about 11%. V gave up 6 bases and J gave up 0 bases, with 9 bases separating them. CDR1 is MNHEY, CDR2 SMNVEV, per germline (reference sequence). The CDR3 length is 14 residues. These data come from a study of cytomegalovirus exposure and HLA in healthy donors. General study points: In a later analysis, specific HLA alleles were associated with over 15,000 TCR beta sequences at a 0.05 false discovery rate. The authors listed some 160 TCR beta chains as cytomegalovirus-associated. TCR association rates varied by HLA locus in a later analysis, with DRB1 highest and HLA-C lowest. Many donors carried some public TCRs, although rarity characterized most TCR sequences.

This chain joins TRBV27 and TRBJ2-1; a possible D gene is TRBD2 (5 bases). The sample was PBMCs. The TCR originated in a man younger than 35 in good health and CMV-seropositive. The DNA for the CDR3 is TGTGCCAGCAGCGGTGAGGGCTCCTACAATGAGCAGTTCTTC. Translation: CASSGEGSYNEQFF.